These 18 T cell receptor beta chains came from one sample sequenced in a study of blood T cells in healthy people across ages. Primed by a sample-barcoded 5' primer and a J-beta primer mix, a second PCR proceeded for about 7 to 12 cycles. TCRdb processed the 5' RACE reads anew with MiXCR; each CDR3 protein has one entry. Of roughly 860,000 distinct CDR3 sequences listed, 55% to 65% are singletons. The sequenced material came from blood. Every receptor here comes from a man aged 25 to 45 in good health.

The chain employs TRBV13 and TRBJ2-5, with 10 bases fitting TRBD2. The CDR3 loop spans 15 amino acids. The germline gives CDR1 PRHDT, CDR2 FYEKMQ (reference sequence). The V segment lost 5 bases and the J segment 5 bases; nucleotides outside the gene matches: 8. The CDR3 sequence is CASSDPAGGPETQYF. CDR3 coding DNA: TGTGCCAGCAGCGATCCAGCGGGGGGGCCCGAGACCCAGTACTTC.

The gene calls are TRBV6-6 and TRBJ2-1; no clear D. The CDR3 covers 14 residues. Germline CDR1 is MNHNY and CDR2 is SVGAGI (reference sequence). Trimming took off 7 bases at V and 3 bases at J, with 13 bases between the two ends. CDR3 DNA: TGTGCCAGCAAGAGAGAAGGATACTACAATGAGCAGTTCTTC. Translated, it gives CASKREGYYNEQFF.

The chain employs TRBV7-2 and TRBJ2-3, with 15 bases identical to TRBD2. The J segment lost 6 bases and the V segment lost 5 bases, leaving 9 bases of the junction unmatched. This CDR3 contains 17 residues. In germline, CDR1 is SGHTA, CDR2 FQGNSA. This CDR3 is CASSVGLAGGLVDTQYF. CDR3 DNA: TGTGCCAGCAGCGTAGGACTAGCGGGGGGGCTTGTGGATACGCAGTATTTT.

The chain has TRBV12-3 or TRBV12-4 and TRBJ2-2; the D is unclear. This CDR3 is 11 amino acids long. The V end was cut by 5 bases, the J end by 8 bases, with 6 bases between. CDR3 sequence: CASSPLGELFF. The CDR3 DNA reads as TGTGCCAGCAGTCCACTTGGGGAGCTGTTTTTT.

The V call is TRBV7-3, the J call TRBJ2-5; TRBD1 aligns across 9 bases. Trimming at V came to 5 bases and at J to 5 bases, leaving 6 bases not matched to a gene. This CDR3 has 14 amino acids. Germline CDR1 and CDR2: SGHTA and FQGTGA. CDR3: CASSLGTGWETQYF. Here the CDR3 DNA reads TGTGCCAGCAGCCTGGGGACAGGGTGGGAGACCCAGTACTTC.

V gene TRBV4-2 combines with J gene TRBJ1-2; D might be TRBD1 (5 bases). The ends were cut back, 4 bases at V and 3 bases at J, with 12 bases in the middle. CDR3 size: 14 residues. Per the germline V gene, CDR1 is LGHNA and CDR2 is YNFKEQ. In nucleotides, the CDR3 is TGTGCCAGCAGCCGACACGGGGACTACTATGGCTACACCTTC. Translated: CASSRHGDYYGYTF.

The gene calls are TRBV14 and TRBJ1-1; D gene unclear. Germline lookup yields CDR1 SGHDN and CDR2 FVKESK. CDR3 size: 13 residues. V was cut by 4 bases and J by 2 bases, with 8 bases left in between. CDR3 region: CASSLRINTEAFF. The CDR3 DNA follows: TGTGCCAGCAGCCTCAGGATTAACACTGAAGCTTTCTTT.

The CDR3 region is CASSERVFQETQYF. The CDR3, as DNA: TGCGCCAGCAGTGAAAGGGTCTTCCAAGAGACCCAGTACTTC. The genes are TRBV10-2 and TRBJ2-5, with D unclear. The length of the CDR3 is 14 residues. The V gene's germline CDR1 is WSHSY and CDR2 SAAADI. V lost 3 bases to trimming and J lost 1 base, with 9 bases between them.

This rearrangement joins TRBV20-1 to TRBJ2-3; the D is unclear. Trimming removed 5 bases from V and 6 bases from J, with 12 bases in between. The CDR3 length is 12 residues. Germline CDR1 is DFQATT and CDR2 is SNEGSKA (reference sequence). As DNA, the CDR3 is TGCAGTGCTCCCCAAGTCCCCGATACGCAGTATTTT. Encoded protein: CSAPQVPDTQYF.

There are many counts of this clonotype. The chain joins TRBV20-1 to TRBJ1-6; weak D call: TRBD1 (6 bases). From germline, CDR1 is DFQATT and CDR2 SNEGSKA (reference sequence). The CDR3 contains 15 residues. V was clipped by 1 base and J by 7 bases, with 14 bases between them. The CDR3 DNA reads as TGCAGTGCTAGAGTGGGGGCGGCTGTCAATTCACCCCTCCACTTT. Its translation: CSARVGAAVNSPLHF.

This chain connects TRBV20-1 to TRBJ1-2; D gene unclear. V lost 0 bases and J 3 bases, leaving 14 bases between the germline ends. From germline, CDR1 is DFQATT and CDR2 SNEGSKA (reference sequence). This CDR3 has 15 amino acids. The CDR3 nucleotides read TGCAGTGCTAGAGATGGGGAGGTCCCCCACTATGGCTACACCTTC. It encodes CSARDGEVPHYGYTF.

The chain couples TRBV7-2 to TRBJ1-2; D gene unclear. The CDR3 is made up of 15 amino acids. The germline V gene has CDR1 SGHTA and CDR2 FQGNSA. Trimming stripped 1 base from V and 4 bases from J, with 13 bases between. CDR3 loop: CASSLVRAGGYGYTF. The CDR3 coding sequence is TGTGCCAGCAGCTTAGTTAGGGCCGGAGGCTATGGCTACACCTTC.

This chain links TRBV20-1 with TRBJ1-5; no clear D gene. This CDR3 comprises 14 residues. Trimming pared 6 bases from V and 0 bases from J, leaving 12 bases between. CDR1 and CDR2 from the germline V gene are DFQATT and SNEGSKA (reference sequence). Written as DNA, the CDR3 is TGCAGTGCCGCGACGGGGTATAGCAATCAGCCCCAGCATTTT. It translates to CSAATGYSNQPQHF.

This chain uses TRBV30 with TRBJ1-2, with D possibly TRBD1 on 5 matching bases. This CDR3 comprises 13 residues. Trimming removed 5 bases at V and 6 bases at J, with 16 bases between. Germline V gene data show CDR1 as GTSNPN and CDR2 as SVGIG (reference sequence). This CDR3 is CAWGARRADGYTF. The CDR3 nucleotides are TGTGCCTGGGGGGCCCGACGGGCGGATGGCTACACCTTC. The full variable domain, with the rest looked up from reference TRBV30 and TRBJ1-2, is SQTIHQWPATLVQPVGSPLSLECTVEGTSNPNLYWYRQAAGRGLQLLFYSVGIGQISSEVPQNLSASRPQDRQFILSSKKLLLSDSGFYLCAWGARRADGYTFGSGTRLTVV.

The sample holds a few counts of this clonotype. The rearrangement joins TRBV12-3 or TRBV12-4 to TRBJ2-3; TRBD1 matches at 7 bases. The CDR3 is made up of 14 amino acids. V trimming: 6 bases; J trimming: 2 bases; junction bases outside the gene matches: 5. This CDR3 is CASSWTGFTDTQYF. DNA of the CDR3: TGTGCCAGCAGCTGGACAGGTTTCACAGATACGCAGTATTTT.

This clonotype was found a few times. The rearrangement links TRBV4-3 to TRBJ2-5; D remains ambiguous. The CDR3 sequence is 13 residues long. Germline CDR1 is LGHNA and CDR2 is YSLEER. V dropped 5 bases and J dropped 11 bases, with 18 bases sitting between them. The CDR3 coding sequence is TGCGCCAGCAGCGCAGTGGCAAGCGATGAGCAGTACTTC. Residues: CASSAVASDEQYF.

Note on this clonotype: With a much larger clone just one base away, this may be a read error. The gene calls are TRBV11-2 and TRBJ2-5; a weak D match, TRBD1 (6 bases). CDR3 length: 16 residues. The germline V gene encodes CDR1 SGHAT and CDR2 FQNNGV. Trimming removed 3 bases at V and 1 base at J, with 15 bases between. The CDR3 nucleotides are TGTGCCAGCAGCTTTCTTTCAGGGGTGGCCCAAGAGACCCAGTACTTC. It yields the protein CASSFLSGVAQETQYF.

The V and J genes are TRBV28 and TRBJ1-6; D unresolved. The length of the CDR3 is 13 residues. Germline V gene data show CDR1 as MDHEN and CDR2 as SYDVKM. Trimming removed 11 bases from V and 4 bases from J, with 12 bases in between. DNA for the CDR3: TGTGCCTCCGGAGGGCGGTATAATTCACCCCTCCACTTT. It encodes CASGGRYNSPLHF.